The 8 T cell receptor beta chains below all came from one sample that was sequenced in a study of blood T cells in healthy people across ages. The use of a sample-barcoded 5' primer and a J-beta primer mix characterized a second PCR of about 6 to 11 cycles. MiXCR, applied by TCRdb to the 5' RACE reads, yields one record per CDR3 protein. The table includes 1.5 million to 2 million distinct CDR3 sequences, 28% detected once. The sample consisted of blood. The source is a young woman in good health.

The CDR3 is CSARDLLGLAGRNTYNEQFF. DNA of the CDR3: TGCAGTGCTAGAGACCTCTTGGGACTAGCGGGAAGGAACACCTACAATGAGCAGTTCTTC. This chain links TRBV20-1 with TRBJ2-1; 13 bases align to TRBD2. Germline trimming cut 0 bases from V and 2 bases from J; bases unmatched to any gene: 13. This CDR3 has 20 residues. The germline V gene encodes CDR1 DFQATT and CDR2 SNEGSKA (reference sequence).

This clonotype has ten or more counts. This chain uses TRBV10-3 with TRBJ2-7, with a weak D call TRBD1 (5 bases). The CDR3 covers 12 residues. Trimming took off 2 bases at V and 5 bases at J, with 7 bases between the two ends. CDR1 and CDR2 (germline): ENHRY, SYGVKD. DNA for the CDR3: TGTGCCATCAGTGAGAGGGGCGACGAGCAGTACTTC. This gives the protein CAISERGDEQYF.

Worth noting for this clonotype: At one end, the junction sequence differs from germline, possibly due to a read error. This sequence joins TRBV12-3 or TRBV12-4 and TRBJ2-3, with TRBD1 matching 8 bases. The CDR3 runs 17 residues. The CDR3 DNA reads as TGTGCCGGCAGTTTAGCGCGACAGGGGTTGGGCACAGATACGCAGTATTTT. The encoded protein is CAGSLARQGLGTDTQYF.

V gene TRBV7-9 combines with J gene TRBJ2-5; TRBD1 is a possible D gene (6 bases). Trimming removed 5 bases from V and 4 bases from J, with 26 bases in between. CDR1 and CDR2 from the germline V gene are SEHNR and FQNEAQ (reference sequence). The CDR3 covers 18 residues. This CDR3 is CASSRTSPNSGAGETQYF. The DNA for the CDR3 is TGTGCCAGCAGCCGGACTTCGCCTAATTCAGGGGCGGGAGAGACCCAGTACTTC.

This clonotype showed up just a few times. CDR3 DNA sequence: TGTGCCAGCAGCTCTCCTAGGGAGGTTCTTAAGGATGAGCAGTTCTTC. Translating gives CASSSPREVLKDEQFF. This sequence joins TRBV5-6 and TRBJ2-1; D is perhaps TRBD2 (6 bases). Trimming shortened V by 3 bases and J by 8 bases, and 21 bases separated the two germline ends. There are 16 residues in the CDR3. Per germline, CDR1 SGHDT and CDR2 YYEEEE.

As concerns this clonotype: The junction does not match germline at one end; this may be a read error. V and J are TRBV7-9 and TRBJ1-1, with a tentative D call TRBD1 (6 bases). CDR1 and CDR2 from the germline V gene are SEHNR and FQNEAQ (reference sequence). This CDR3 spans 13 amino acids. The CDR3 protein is CAGSLGGYTEAFF. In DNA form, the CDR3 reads TGTGCCGGCAGCTTAGGGGGGTACACTGAAGCTTTCTTT.

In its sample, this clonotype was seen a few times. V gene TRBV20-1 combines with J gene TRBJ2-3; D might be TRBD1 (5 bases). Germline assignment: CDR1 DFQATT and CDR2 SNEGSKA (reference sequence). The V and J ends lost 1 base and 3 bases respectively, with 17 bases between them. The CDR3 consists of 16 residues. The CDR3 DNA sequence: TGCAGTGCTAGAGCGATGGGGTCAGGGCGGACAGATACGCAGTATTTT. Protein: CSARAMGSGRTDTQYF.

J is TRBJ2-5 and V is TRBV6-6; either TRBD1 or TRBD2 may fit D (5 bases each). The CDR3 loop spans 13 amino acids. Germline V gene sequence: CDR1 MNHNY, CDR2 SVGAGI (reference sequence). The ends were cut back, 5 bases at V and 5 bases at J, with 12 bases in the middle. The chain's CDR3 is CASSPPGDETQYF. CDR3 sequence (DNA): TGTGCCAGCAGTCCCCCCGGGGACGAGACCCAGTACTTC.